Each of the 32 T cell receptor beta chains below was sequenced from the same sample in a study of T-cell reconstitution after alpha-beta-depleted transplantation in children. Unique molecular identifiers were incorporated into the prepared TCRbeta library. TCRdb re-called the PCR reads with MiXCR, one entry per CDR3 protein. The table has about 640,000 distinct CDR3 sequences, around 17% seen once. Source: PBMCs from the stem cell graft donor, taken from the stem cell graft. The receptors shown here come from a human donor who donated a stem cell graft to a child with acute myeloid leukemia.

This clonotype turned up a few times. This rearrangement joins TRBV7-2 to TRBJ2-2; the D gene is possibly TRBD1 (7 bases). The germline V and J ends were trimmed by 4 bases and 6 bases, with 18 bases remaining between them. The V gene's germline CDR1 is SGHTA and CDR2 FQGNSA. This CDR3 region has 16 residues. CDR3 sequence (DNA): TGTGCCAGCAGCTCCCTTGCTTCCAGGGGGGCCGGGGAGCTGTTTTTT. It codes for CASSSLASRGAGELFF.

This clonotype has at least ten counts. V and J are TRBV5-1 and TRBJ1-6; D not certain. Germline V CDR1 and CDR2: SGHRS, YFSETQ. This CDR3 comprises 17 residues. V lost 0 bases, J lost 0 bases, and 10 bases lay in between. The CDR3 sequence: CASSLGLQSSYNSPLHF. DNA for the CDR3: TGCGCCAGCAGCTTGGGCCTACAGAGCTCCTATAATTCACCCCTCCACTTT.

This clonotype showed up many times. This rearrangement joins TRBV6-4 to TRBJ2-3; 10 nucleotides line up with TRBD1. CDR1 is MRHNA and CDR2 is SNTAGT in the germline V gene. V was clipped by 0 bases and J by 4 bases; unmatched bases: 1. The CDR3 spans 15 residues. The CDR3 nucleotides read TGTGCCAGCAGTGACTCGACAGGGGGCCCAGATACGCAGTATTTT. Its translation: CASSDSTGGPDTQYF.

At least ten counts were recorded for this clonotype. The chain recombines TRBV29-1 with TRBJ1-1; no firm D call. The CDR3 sequence is 13 residues long. The germline V gene has CDR1 SQVTM and CDR2 ANQGSEA. Deletions cut 2 bases from V and 1 base from J, with 8 bases between. Here the CDR3 reads CSVEPVSNTEAFF. The CDR3 bases are TGCAGCGTTGAACCGGTATCGAACACTGAAGCTTTCTTT.

This chain uses TRBV6-2 or TRBV6-3 with TRBJ2-5; D is possibly TRBD2 (5 bases). Germline CDR1 is MNHEY and CDR2 is SVGEGT. V was cut by 4 bases and J by 7 bases, with 13 bases left in between. The CDR3 is 13 amino acids. CDR3 DNA: TGTGCCAGCAGTTCCGAGGGTAGCAGGACCCAGTACTTC. It yields the protein CASSSEGSRTQYF.

This clonotype was counted ten times or more. The chain joins TRBV20-1 to TRBJ2-2; weak D call: TRBD1 (6 bases). The V gene's germline CDR1 is DFQATT and CDR2 SNEGSKA (reference sequence). The CDR3 sequence is 16 residues long. V was pared by 6 bases and J by 3 bases, with 20 bases between. The chain's CDR3 is CSAQGQPLRDTGELFF. In DNA, the CDR3 is TGCAGTGCCCAGGGGCAGCCGCTTCGGGACACCGGGGAGCTGTTTTTT.

This clonotype was recorded many times. V is TRBV20-1 and J is TRBJ2-1; D gene unclear. Germline CDR1 and CDR2: DFQATT and SNEGSKA (reference sequence). The CDR3 is made up of 12 amino acids. The V end was cut by 3 bases, the J end by 4 bases, with 7 bases between. The CDR3 coding sequence is TGCAGTGCTAGTAGTGAATACAATGAGCAGTTCTTC. This sequence encodes CSASSEYNEQFF.

This clonotype was detected ten times or more. The rearrangement joins TRBV10-3 to TRBJ1-1; tentatively, D is TRBD1 (6 bases). V was trimmed by 4 bases and J by 1 base, leaving 10 bases between them. The CDR3 is made up of 14 amino acids. Germline CDR1 reads ENHRY; CDR2 reads SYGVKD. In DNA form, the CDR3 reads TGTGCCATCAGTGCCGGACAGAAGAACACTGAAGCTTTCTTT. Protein sequence: CAISAGQKNTEAFF.

The chain uses TRBV7-9 and TRBJ2-5; 11 bases map to TRBD2. The germline CDR1 and CDR2 sequences are SEHNR and FQNEAQ (reference sequence). After removal of 4 bases from V and 2 bases from J, the junction contained 3 bases not matched to a gene. This CDR3 is built from 15 residues. The CDR3 loop reads CASSSRLAGQETQYF. CDR3 in DNA: TGTGCCAGCAGCTCCCGACTAGCGGGGCAAGAGACCCAGTACTTC.

The sample holds a few counts of this clonotype. The chain recombines TRBV28 with TRBJ2-7; perhaps D is TRBD1 or TRBD2 (5 bases each). CDR1 and CDR2 from the germline V gene are MDHEN and SYDVKM. This CDR3 has 14 residues. The germline V and J ends were trimmed by 1 base and 5 bases, with 12 bases remaining between them. Here the CDR3 reads CASSLFGRGHEQYV. In nucleotides, the CDR3 is TGTGCCAGCAGTTTATTTGGTCGGGGCCACGAGCAGTACGTC.

This clonotype showed up many times. This sequence joins TRBV10-3 and TRBJ1-4; TRBD1 matches 7 bases. The CDR3 extends over 13 amino acids. Trimming took 6 bases from V and 6 from J; bases not matched to a gene: 4. Germline CDR1 is ENHRY and CDR2 is SYGVKD. The CDR3 is CAIRSTGYEKLFF. In DNA, the CDR3 is TGTGCCATCAGGTCGACAGGGTATGAAAAACTGTTTTTT.

The table lists this clonotype with many counts. The chain links TRBV5-1 to TRBJ2-1; D gene uncertain. V lost 1 base and J lost 7, with 12 bases in between. The CDR3 is 14 amino acids. In germline, CDR1 is SGHRS, CDR2 YFSETQ. CDR3 in DNA: TGCGCCAGCAGCTTGAACTATCCTAGAAATGAGCAGTTCTTC. As protein: CASSLNYPRNEQFF.

This clonotype occurred many times. V usage is TRBV20-1 and J usage is TRBJ2-3; tentative D call: TRBD1 (6 bases). Germline-derived CDR1 and CDR2 are DFQATT and SNEGSKA (reference sequence). This CDR3 is 16 amino acids long. Trimming shortened V by 5 bases and J by 2 bases, and 20 bases separated the two germline ends. The CDR3 coding sequence is TGCAGTGCTTCCTCCAGCCAGGGGTTTTTCACAGATACGCAGTATTTT. Translated, it gives CSASSSQGFFTDTQYF.

This chain connects TRBV20-1 to TRBJ1-6; D is unclear. The germline gives CDR1 DFQATT, CDR2 SNEGSKA (reference sequence). The CDR3 spans 11 residues. V lost 4 bases and J lost 13, with 11 bases in between. CDR3: CSANVEAPLHF. The CDR3 DNA sequence: TGCAGTGCTAACGTTGAGGCGCCCCTCCACTTT.

This clonotype has ten or more counts. The V gene is TRBV20-1, the J gene TRBJ2-2; a possible D gene is TRBD1 (5 bases). The CDR3 is made up of 15 amino acids. The ends were cut back, 3 bases at V and 1 base at J, with 12 bases in the middle. CDR1 and CDR2 from the germline V gene are DFQATT and SNEGSKA (reference sequence). For the CDR3, the DNA is TGCAGTGCTAGCCCCTCAGGGAAGAACACCGGGGAGCTGTTTTTT. This codes for CSASPSGKNTGELFF.

As regards this clonotype: A read error may produce the germline difference seen at one junction end. The rearrangement uses TRBV5-1 and TRBJ1-1; D ambiguous. Per germline, CDR1 SGHRS and CDR2 YFSETQ. CDR3 length equals 14 residues. The CDR3 reads CACRLSVLNTEAFF. In DNA form, the CDR3 reads TGCGCCTGCAGACTGTCGGTTTTGAACACTGAAGCTTTCTTT.

This chain uses TRBV7-2 with TRBJ1-5; D gene uncertain. V was trimmed by 1 base and J by 1 base, leaving 11 bases between them. Germline V lookup: CDR1 SGHTA, CDR2 FQGNSA. The CDR3 sequence is 16 residues long. The CDR3: CASSLVGDISNQPQHF. The CDR3 coding sequence is TGTGCCAGCAGCTTAGTCGGGGATATCAGCAATCAGCCCCAGCATTTT. Supplemented by reference TRBV7-2 and TRBJ1-5, the full variable domain reads GAGVSQSPSNKVTEKGKDVELRCDPISGHTALYWYRQSLGQGLEFLIYFQGNSAPDKSGLPSDRFSAERTGGSVSTLTIQRTQQEDSAVYLCASSLVGDISNQPQHFGDGTRLSIL.

This clonotype was seen repeatedly, ten times or more. This chain uses TRBV5-1 with TRBJ2-3; D gene uncertain. CDR1 SGHRS and CDR2 YFSETQ come from the germline V gene. This CDR3 spans 13 amino acids. V was shortened by 4 bases and J by 1 base, with 7 bases between the two germline ends. The CDR3 nucleotides read TGCGCCAGCAGCCTCTCAGGCACAGATACGCAGTATTTT. Protein product: CASSLSGTDTQYF.

As to this clonotype: A single base separates this from a much larger clone, so it may be a read error. This chain joins TRBV20-1 and TRBJ1-6, with D unresolved. This CDR3 is 13 amino acids long. Looked up from germline, CDR1 is DFQATT and CDR2 is SNEGSKA (reference sequence). V was clipped by 0 bases and J by 10 bases, with 10 bases between them. CDR3 protein: CSARDQLVSPLHF. In DNA form, the CDR3 reads TGCAGTGCTAGAGATCAGTTGGTCTCACCCCTCCACTTT.

The rearrangement links TRBV18 to TRBJ2-7; TRBD1 matches at 9 bases. Germline-derived CDR1 and CDR2 are KGHSH and LQKENI. The CDR3 loop spans 15 amino acids. The J segment lost 2 bases and the V segment lost 3 bases, leaving 5 bases of the junction unmatched. CDR3 protein: CASSPNGQGTYEQYF. CDR3 nucleotides: TGTGCCAGCTCACCGAACGGACAGGGGACCTACGAGCAGTACTTC.

This clonotype has at least ten counts. The V and J genes are TRBV29-1 and TRBJ1-4, with unresolved D. The germline V gene has CDR1 SQVTM and CDR2 ANQGSEA. The CDR3 totals 13 residues. Trimming took 5 bases from V and 4 from J, leaving 11 bases between them. The CDR3 sequence is CSVRVTVNEKLFF. The CDR3 DNA reads TGCAGCGTTCGCGTGACGGTTAATGAAAAACTGTTTTTT.

The V call is TRBV5-6, the J call TRBJ1-3, with unresolved D. Germline V gene lookup returns CDR1 SGHDT and CDR2 YYEEEE. Trimming stripped 4 bases from V and 0 bases from J, with 8 bases between. This CDR3 is 14 amino acids long. The CDR3 reads CASSPWVSGNTIYF. CDR3 in DNA: TGTGCCAGCAGCCCCTGGGTCTCTGGAAACACCATATATTTT.

This clonotype was seen many times. V and J are TRBV27 and TRBJ2-3; D is perhaps TRBD2 (5 bases). Trimming cost V 2 bases and J 3 bases, with 9 bases left between them. The CDR3 is 14 residues long. Germline CDR1 and CDR2: MNHEY and SMNVEV (reference sequence). The CDR3 region has the DNA TGTGCCAGCAGTTTAGTACTAGAAACAGATACGCAGTATTTT. The encoded protein is CASSLVLETDTQYF.

The V and J genes are TRBV6-5 and TRBJ1-1, with D uncertain. This CDR3 contains 15 residues. CDR1 MNHEY and CDR2 SVGAGI come from the germline V gene. Trimming removed 2 bases from V and 0 bases from J, with 10 bases in between. In nucleotides, the CDR3 is TGTGCCAGCAGTTACGAGGTGGAGCTGAACACTGAAGCTTTCTTT. It codes for CASSYEVELNTEAFF.

V usage is TRBV15 and J usage is TRBJ2-3; TRBD1 matches at 9 bases. The ends lost 3 bases at V and 3 bases at J; junction bases unmatched: 4. The CDR3 spans 15 residues. Germline loops: CDR1 LNHNV, CDR2 YYDKDF (reference sequence). The CDR3 DNA reads TGTGCCACCAGCAGGCACAGGGGGCAGACAGATACGCAGTATTTT. It is translated as CATSRHRGQTDTQYF.

Regarding this clonotype: A much larger clone is a single base away; this may be a read error. The rearrangement links TRBV27 to TRBJ2-2; D is perhaps TRBD2 (6 bases). CDR3 length: 14 amino acids. The V gene's germline CDR1 is MNHEY and CDR2 SMNVEV (reference sequence). CDR3: CASGFRRDAGELFF. In DNA, the CDR3 is TGTGCCAGCGGTTTTAGGCGGGATGCCGGGGAGCTGTTTTTT.

This clonotype was seen more than once but under ten times. The chain combines TRBV29-1 with TRBJ2-2; D unclear. V lost 2 bases to trimming and J lost 2 bases, with 6 bases between them. Germline CDR1 reads SQVTM; CDR2 reads ANQGSEA. The length of the CDR3 is 13 residues. The CDR3 reads CSVENTNTGELFF. The CDR3 nucleotides are TGCAGCGTTGAAAACACAAACACCGGGGAGCTGTTTTTT.

This clonotype was observed a few times. The V call is TRBV20-1, the J call TRBJ2-7, with D perhaps matching TRBD2 (6 bases). The V and J ends lost 2 bases and 5 bases respectively, with 16 bases between them. From germline, CDR1 is DFQATT and CDR2 SNEGSKA (reference sequence). This CDR3 region has 14 residues. Here the CDR3 DNA reads TGCAGTGCTAGAAGTACCGCGGGGTTGAACGAGCAGTACGTC. Translation gives CSARSTAGLNEQYV.

This clonotype was counted ten times or more. The rearrangement links TRBV20-1 to TRBJ2-5, with D maybe TRBD1 (6 bases). The V and J ends lost 0 bases and 2 bases respectively, with 10 bases between them. The CDR3 has 14 residues. In germline, CDR1 is DFQATT, CDR2 SNEGSKA (reference sequence). CDR3 sequence: CSARDGGQQETQYF. CDR3 coding DNA: TGCAGTGCTAGAGATGGGGGACAACAAGAGACCCAGTACTTC.

This clonotype has just a few counts. For the CDR3, the DNA is TGTGCCAGCGTCCAGAGTAACTATGGCTACACCTTC. It encodes CASVQSNYGYTF. The rearrangement links TRBV9 to TRBJ1-2; no clear D. V was trimmed by 7 bases and J by 1 base, leaving 8 bases between them. Germline V gene sequence: CDR1 SGDLS, CDR2 YYNGEE. The length of the CDR3 is 12 residues.

The V call is TRBV5-6, the J call TRBJ2-7, with 7 nucleotides matching TRBD1. CDR1 and CDR2 from the germline V gene are SGHDT and YYEEEE. There are 12 residues in the CDR3. V lost 5 bases and J lost 6; bases outside the gene matches: 5. CDR3 nucleotide sequence: TGTGCCAGCAGTTTTAACAGGGGCGAGCAGTACTTC. It encodes CASSFNRGEQYF.

The V and J genes are TRBV5-1 and TRBJ2-7, with TRBD2 as a possible D gene (6 bases). There are 16 residues in the CDR3. Trimming removed 3 bases at V and 3 bases at J, with 19 bases between. Germline lookup yields CDR1 SGHRS and CDR2 YFSETQ. CDR3 residues: CASSSRGQGGGYEQYF. The CDR3 nucleotides are TGCGCCAGCAGCTCTCGTGGGCAGGGAGGAGGCTACGAGCAGTACTTC.